This T cell receptor (beta chain) derives from a study of T cells in Graves' hyperthyroidism and ophthalmopathy. General study results and limits: Median prediction lead before ophthalmopathy onset was 6.5 to 7 months with the model.

This clonotype has a count of ten or more. Its target is unknown. Recently diagnosed hyperthyroidism of less than 2 months' duration affected patients aged 18 to 65. V was trimmed by 0 bases and J by 3 bases, leaving 11 bases between them. The length of the CDR3 is 15 residues. Looked up from germline, CDR1 is WNHNN and CDR2 is SYGVQD (reference sequence). RNA transcripts were the template for amplifying TCR beta CDR3 regions. The HTBI primer set drove a first-round RT-PCR of the TCR CDR3. Using its own MiXCR run on the multiplex PCR reads, TCRdb lists one record per CDR3 protein. The sample consists of about 320,000 distinct CDR3 sequences, over 15% of them appearing once.

The source of this sequence is a man between 25 and 39 years old with Graves' hyperthyroidism. Sequencing used blood. The gene calls are TRBV10-1 and TRBJ1-1; D might be TRBD1 (6 bases). CDR3 nucleotides: TGCGCCAGCAGTGAGTCGAAACAGGGAGACACTGAAGCTTTCTTT. Protein sequence: CASSESKQGDTEAFF.